Below are 5 T cell receptor beta chains sequenced from a single sample in a study of blood T cell repertoires in COVID-19. TCRdb's table, derived via immunoSEQ multiplex PCR, lists solely in-frame clones and lacks some. The data contain roughly 29,000 clones, 81% of them singletons. The sample was peripheral blood. These receptors were taken from a woman aged 60-70 years with acute or convalescent COVID-19.

This rearrangement joins TRBV30 to TRBJ1-6; 8 nucleotides match TRBD1. Germline loops: CDR1 GTSNPN, CDR2 SVGIG (reference sequence). The CDR3 is 16 residues long. J gave up 8 bases and V 3 bases, and 12 bases lay outside the gene matches. The CDR3 DNA reads TGTGCCTGGAGGAGGTCCAGGGGGCTTGTAGATTCACCCCTCCACTTT. It codes for CAWRRSRGLVDSPLHF.

V usage is TRBV5-6 and J usage is TRBJ1-2; D remains ambiguous. Trimming removed 1 base at V and 0 bases at J, with 10 bases between. There are 15 residues in the CDR3. CDR1 and CDR2 from the germline V gene are SGHDT and YYEEEE. The CDR3 coding sequence is TGTGCCAGCAGCTTGAGTTGGCGGACTAACTATGGCTACACCTTC. Amino acid sequence: CASSLSWRTNYGYTF.

This clone was observed a handful of times. The rearrangement links TRBV5-1 to TRBJ1-1; D remains ambiguous. The CDR3 loop spans 14 amino acids. V was pared by 1 base and J by 7 bases, with 14 bases between. CDR1 SGHRS and CDR2 YFSETQ come from the germline V gene. The CDR3, as DNA: TGCGCCAGCAGCTTGTCTTCGGGTTTGTATGAAGCTTTCTTT. Protein: CASSLSSGLYEAFF.

The gene calls are TRBV2 and TRBJ2-7; D not resolved. CDR3 length equals 13 residues. V lost 7 bases and J lost 0, with 10 bases in between. Germline CDR1 is SNHLY and CDR2 is FYNNEI. CDR3 in DNA: TGTGCCAGCAACCACAGAAGCTCCTACGAGCAGTACTTC. Encoded protein: CASNHRSSYEQYF.

J is TRBJ1-3 and V is TRBV6-5; D is uncertain. The ends were cut back, 7 bases at V and 0 bases at J, with 4 bases in the middle. Germline V CDR1 and CDR2: MNHEY, SVGAGI. The CDR3 covers 12 residues. The CDR3 DNA follows: TGTGCCAGCATCTACTCTGGAAACACCATATATTTT. Its translation is CASIYSGNTIYF.